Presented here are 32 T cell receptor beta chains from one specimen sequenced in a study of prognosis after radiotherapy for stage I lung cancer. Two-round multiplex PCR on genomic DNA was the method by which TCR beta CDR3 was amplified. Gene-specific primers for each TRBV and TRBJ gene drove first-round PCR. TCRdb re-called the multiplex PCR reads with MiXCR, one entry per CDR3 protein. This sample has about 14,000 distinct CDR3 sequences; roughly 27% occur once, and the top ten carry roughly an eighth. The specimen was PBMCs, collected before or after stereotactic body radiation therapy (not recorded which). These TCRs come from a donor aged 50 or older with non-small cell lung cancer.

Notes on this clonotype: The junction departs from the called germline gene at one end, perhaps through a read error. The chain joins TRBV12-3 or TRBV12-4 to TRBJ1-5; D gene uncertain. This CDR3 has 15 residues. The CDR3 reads CAISQRTVRDQPQHF. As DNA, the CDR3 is TGTGCCATCAGTCAGAGGACTGTACGGGATCAGCCCCAGCATTTT.

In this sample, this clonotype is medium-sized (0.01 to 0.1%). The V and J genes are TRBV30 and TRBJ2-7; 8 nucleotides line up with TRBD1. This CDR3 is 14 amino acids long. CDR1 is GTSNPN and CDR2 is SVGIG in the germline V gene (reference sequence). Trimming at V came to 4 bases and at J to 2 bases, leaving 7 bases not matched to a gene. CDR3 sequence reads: CAWNSGTGTYEQYF. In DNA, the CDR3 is TGTGCCTGGAATTCCGGGACAGGCACCTACGAGCAGTACTTC.

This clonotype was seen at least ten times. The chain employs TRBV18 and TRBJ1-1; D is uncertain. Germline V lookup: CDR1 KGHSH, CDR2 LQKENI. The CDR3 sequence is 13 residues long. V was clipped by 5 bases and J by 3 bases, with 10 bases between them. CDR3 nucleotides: TGTGCCAGCTCAGCTGCCGCGGACACTGAAGCTTTCTTT. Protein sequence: CASSAAADTEAFF.

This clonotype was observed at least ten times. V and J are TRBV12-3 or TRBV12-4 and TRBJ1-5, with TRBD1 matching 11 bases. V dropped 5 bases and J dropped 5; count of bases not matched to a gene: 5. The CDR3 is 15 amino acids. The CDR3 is CASSRTGGAYQPQHF. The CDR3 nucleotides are TGTGCCAGCAGTCGGACAGGGGGCGCGTATCAGCCCCAGCATTTT.

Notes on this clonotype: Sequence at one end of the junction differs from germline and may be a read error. CDR3 amino acids: CASSQQGTGANVPTF. The CDR3 region has the DNA TGTGCCAGCAGTCAACAGGGAACTGGTGCCAACGTCCCGACTTTC. The V and J genes are TRBV6-2 or TRBV6-3 and TRBJ2-6, with a tentative D call TRBD1 (6 bases). The CDR3 spans 15 residues. Germline CDR1 MNHEY, CDR2 SVGEGT.

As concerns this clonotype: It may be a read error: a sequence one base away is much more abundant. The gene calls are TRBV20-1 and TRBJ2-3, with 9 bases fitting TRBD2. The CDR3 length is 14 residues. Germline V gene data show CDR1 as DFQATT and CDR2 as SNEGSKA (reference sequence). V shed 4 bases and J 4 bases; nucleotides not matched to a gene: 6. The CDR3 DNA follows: TGCAGTGCTATCCCCCTAGCGGGATCAGATACGCAGTATTTT. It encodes CSAIPLAGSDTQYF.

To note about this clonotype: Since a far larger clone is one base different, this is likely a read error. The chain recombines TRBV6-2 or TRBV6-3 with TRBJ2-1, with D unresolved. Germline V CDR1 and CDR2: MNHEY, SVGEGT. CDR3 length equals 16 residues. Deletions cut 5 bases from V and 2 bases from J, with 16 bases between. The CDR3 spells CASSEEITYTYNEQFF. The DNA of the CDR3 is TGTGCCAGCAGTGAAGAGATTACATATACCTACAATGAGCAGTTCTTC.

As DNA, the CDR3 is TGTGCCAGCAGCTTTGGCTACCCACGTTGCAGTGGTGGCTACACCTTC. Its translation: CASSFGYPRCSGGYTF. The chain joins TRBV7-9 to TRBJ1-2; the D is unclear. CDR3 length: 16 residues. CDR1 is SEHNR, CDR2 FQNEAQ, per germline (reference sequence). V lost 3 bases and J 7 bases, leaving 21 bases between the germline ends.

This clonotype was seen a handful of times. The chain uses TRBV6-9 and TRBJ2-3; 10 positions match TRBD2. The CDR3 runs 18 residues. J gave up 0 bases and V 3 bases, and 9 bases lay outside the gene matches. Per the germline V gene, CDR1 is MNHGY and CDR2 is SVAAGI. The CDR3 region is CASSYQASGGLSTDTQYF. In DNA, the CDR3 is TGTGCCAGCAGTTACCAAGCTAGCGGGGGACTCAGCACAGATACGCAGTATTTT.

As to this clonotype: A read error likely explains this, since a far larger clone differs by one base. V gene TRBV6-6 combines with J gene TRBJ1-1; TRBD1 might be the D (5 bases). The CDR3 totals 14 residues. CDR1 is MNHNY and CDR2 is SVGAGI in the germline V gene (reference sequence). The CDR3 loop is CASSYSGVGTGAFF. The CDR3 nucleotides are TGTGCCAGCAGTTACTCGGGGGTGGGCACTGGAGCTTTCTTT.

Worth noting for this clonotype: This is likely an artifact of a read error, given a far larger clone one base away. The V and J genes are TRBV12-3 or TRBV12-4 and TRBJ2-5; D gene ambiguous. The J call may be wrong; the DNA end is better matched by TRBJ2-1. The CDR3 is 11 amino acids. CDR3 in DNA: TGTGCCAGCAGTCTGGTACTTGAGCAGTTCTTC. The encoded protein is CASSLVLEQFF.

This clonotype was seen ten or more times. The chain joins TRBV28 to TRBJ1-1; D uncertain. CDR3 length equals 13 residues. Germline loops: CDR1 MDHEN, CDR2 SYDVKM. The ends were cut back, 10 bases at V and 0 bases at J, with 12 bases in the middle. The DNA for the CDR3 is TGTGCCACCACGGAGACTATGAACACTGAAGCTTTCTTT. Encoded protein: CATTETMNTEAFF.

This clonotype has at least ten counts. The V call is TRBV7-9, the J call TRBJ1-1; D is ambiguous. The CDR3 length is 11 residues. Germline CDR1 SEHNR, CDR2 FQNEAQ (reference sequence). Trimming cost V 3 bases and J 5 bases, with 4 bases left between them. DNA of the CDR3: TGTGCCAGCAGCTTGATTACTGAAGCTTTCTTT. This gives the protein CASSLITEAFF. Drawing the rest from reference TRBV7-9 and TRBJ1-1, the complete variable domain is DTGVSQNPRHKITKRGQNVTFRCDPISEHNRLYWYRQTLGQGPEFLTYFQNEAQLEKSRLLSDRFSAERPKGSFSTLEIQRTEQGDSAMYLCASSLITEAFFGQGTRLTVV.

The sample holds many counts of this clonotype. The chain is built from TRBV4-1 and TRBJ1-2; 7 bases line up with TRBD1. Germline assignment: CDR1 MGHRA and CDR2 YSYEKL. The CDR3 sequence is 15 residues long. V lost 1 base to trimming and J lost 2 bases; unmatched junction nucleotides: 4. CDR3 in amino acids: CASSQGQGYNYGYTF. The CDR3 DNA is TGCGCCAGCAGCCAAGGACAGGGTTACAACTATGGCTACACCTTC.

The CDR3 reads CSVAGTSCAYNEQFF. CDR3 DNA: TGCAGCGTGGCCGGAACTAGCTGTGCATACAATGAGCAGTTCTTC. The rearrangement joins TRBV29-1 to TRBJ2-1; tentative D call: TRBD2 (6 bases). The CDR3 is 15 residues long. Trimming shortened V by 6 bases and J by 4 bases, and 19 bases separated the two germline ends. Germline V gene sequence: CDR1 SQVTM, CDR2 ANQGSEA.

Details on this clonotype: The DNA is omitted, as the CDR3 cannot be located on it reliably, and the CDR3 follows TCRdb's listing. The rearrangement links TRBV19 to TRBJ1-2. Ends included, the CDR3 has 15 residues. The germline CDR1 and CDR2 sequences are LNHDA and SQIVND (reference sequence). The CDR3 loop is CASSILALYVEGYTF.

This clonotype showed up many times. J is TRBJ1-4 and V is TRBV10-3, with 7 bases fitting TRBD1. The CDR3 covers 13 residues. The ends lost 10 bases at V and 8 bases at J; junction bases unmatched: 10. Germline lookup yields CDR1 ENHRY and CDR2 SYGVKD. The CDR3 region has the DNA TGTGCCACCAGCAGACAGGGAGCCGAAAAACTGTTTTTT. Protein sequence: CATSRQGAEKLFF.

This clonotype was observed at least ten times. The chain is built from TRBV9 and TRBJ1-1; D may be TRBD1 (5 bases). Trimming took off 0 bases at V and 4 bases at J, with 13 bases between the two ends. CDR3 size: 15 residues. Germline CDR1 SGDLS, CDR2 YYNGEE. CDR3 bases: TGTGCCAGCAGCGTAGGTCCGTCCGGGGGCACTGAAGCTTTCTTT. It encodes CASSVGPSGGTEAFF.

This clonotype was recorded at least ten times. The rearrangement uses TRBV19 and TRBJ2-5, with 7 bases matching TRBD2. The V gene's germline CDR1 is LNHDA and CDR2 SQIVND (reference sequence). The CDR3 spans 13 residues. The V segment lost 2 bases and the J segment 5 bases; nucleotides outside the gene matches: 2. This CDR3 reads CASSINSGETQYF. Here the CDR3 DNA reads TGTGCCAGTAGTATAAATAGCGGGGAGACCCAGTACTTC.

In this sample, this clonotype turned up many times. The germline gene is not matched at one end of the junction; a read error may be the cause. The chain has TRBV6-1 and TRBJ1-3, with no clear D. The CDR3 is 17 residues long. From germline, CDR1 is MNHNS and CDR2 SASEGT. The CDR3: CASSVATKITSGNTIYF. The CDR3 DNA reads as TGTGCCAGCAGTGTCGCCACTAAGATAACATCTGGGAACACCATATATTTT.

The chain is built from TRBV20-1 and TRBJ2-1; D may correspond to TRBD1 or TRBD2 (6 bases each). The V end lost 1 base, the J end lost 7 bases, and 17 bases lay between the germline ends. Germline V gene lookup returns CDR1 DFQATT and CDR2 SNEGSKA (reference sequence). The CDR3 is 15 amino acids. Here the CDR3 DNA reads TGCAGTGCTAGAGGGAGGGGACACGTATATAATGAGCAGTTCTTC. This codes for CSARGRGHVYNEQFF.

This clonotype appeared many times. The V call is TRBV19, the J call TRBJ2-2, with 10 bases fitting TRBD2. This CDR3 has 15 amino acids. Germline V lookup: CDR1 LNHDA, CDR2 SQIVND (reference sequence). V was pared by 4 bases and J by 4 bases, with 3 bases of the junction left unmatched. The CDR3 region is CASSTSGSITGELFF. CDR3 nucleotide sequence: TGTGCCAGTAGTACTAGCGGGAGCATCACCGGGGAGCTGTTTTTT.

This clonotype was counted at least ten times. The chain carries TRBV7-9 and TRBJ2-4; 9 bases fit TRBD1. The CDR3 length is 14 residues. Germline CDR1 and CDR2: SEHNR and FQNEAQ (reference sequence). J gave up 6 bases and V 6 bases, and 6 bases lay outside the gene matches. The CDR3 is CASRTGQGGNIQYF. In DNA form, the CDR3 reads TGTGCCAGCAGAACGGGACAGGGTGGAAACATTCAGTACTTC.

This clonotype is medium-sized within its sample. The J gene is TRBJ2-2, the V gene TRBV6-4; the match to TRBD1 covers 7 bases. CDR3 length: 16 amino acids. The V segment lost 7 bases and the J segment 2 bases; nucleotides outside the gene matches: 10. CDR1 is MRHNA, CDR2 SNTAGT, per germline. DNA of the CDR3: TGTGCCAGCAAGGTCGCCGGGACAGACAACACCGGGGAGCTGTTTTTT. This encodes CASKVAGTDNTGELFF.

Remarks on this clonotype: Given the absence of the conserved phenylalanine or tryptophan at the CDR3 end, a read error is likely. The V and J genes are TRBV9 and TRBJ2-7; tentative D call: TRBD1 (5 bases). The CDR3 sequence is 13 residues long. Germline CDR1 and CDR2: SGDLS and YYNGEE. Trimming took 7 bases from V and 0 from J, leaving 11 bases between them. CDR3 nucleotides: TGTGCCAGCTCCCGCGGACACTCCTACGAGCAGTACTCC. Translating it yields CASSRGHSYEQYS.

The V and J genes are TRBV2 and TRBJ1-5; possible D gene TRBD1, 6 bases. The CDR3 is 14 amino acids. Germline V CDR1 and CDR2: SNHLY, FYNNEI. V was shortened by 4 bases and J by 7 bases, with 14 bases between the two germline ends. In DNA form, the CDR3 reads TGTGCCAGCAGTGTAAGGGGGGGTGGACAGCCCCAGCATTTT. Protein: CASSVRGGGQPQHF.

The CDR3 DNA follows: TGTGCCAGCAGCTTACCCCTGGCAGGCACCGGGGAGCTGTTTTTT. This sequence encodes CASSLPLAGTGELFF. V is TRBV6-1 and J is TRBJ2-2; D unresolved. This CDR3 has 15 amino acids. CDR1 is MNHNS and CDR2 is SASEGT in the germline V gene. Trimming cost V 6 bases and J 4 bases, with 15 bases left between them.

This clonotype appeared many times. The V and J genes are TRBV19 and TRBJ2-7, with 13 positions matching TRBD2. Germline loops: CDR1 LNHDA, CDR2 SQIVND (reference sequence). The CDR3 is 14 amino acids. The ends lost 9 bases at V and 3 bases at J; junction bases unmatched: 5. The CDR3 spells CASRTSGSSYEQYF. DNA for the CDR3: TGTGCCAGCAGGACTAGCGGGAGCAGCTACGAGCAGTACTTC.

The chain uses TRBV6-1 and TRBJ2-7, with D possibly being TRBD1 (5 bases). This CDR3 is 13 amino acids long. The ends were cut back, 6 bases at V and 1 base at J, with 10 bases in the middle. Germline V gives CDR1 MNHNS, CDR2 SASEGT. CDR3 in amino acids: CASRNGHSYEQYF. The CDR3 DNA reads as TGTGCCAGCAGAAACGGACATTCCTACGAGCAGTACTTC.

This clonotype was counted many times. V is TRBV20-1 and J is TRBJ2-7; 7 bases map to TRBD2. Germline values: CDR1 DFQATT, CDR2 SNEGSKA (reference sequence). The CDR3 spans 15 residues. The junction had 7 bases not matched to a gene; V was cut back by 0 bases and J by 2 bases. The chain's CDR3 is CSARDWQGGPYEQYF. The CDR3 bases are TGCAGTGCTAGAGATTGGCAGGGAGGGCCCTACGAGCAGTACTTC.

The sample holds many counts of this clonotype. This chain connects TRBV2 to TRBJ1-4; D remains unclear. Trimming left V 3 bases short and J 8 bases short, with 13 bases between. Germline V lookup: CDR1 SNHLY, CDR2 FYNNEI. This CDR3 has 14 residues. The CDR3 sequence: CASSESWRVEKLFF. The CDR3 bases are TGTGCCAGCAGTGAGTCCTGGCGGGTGGAAAAACTGTTTTTT.

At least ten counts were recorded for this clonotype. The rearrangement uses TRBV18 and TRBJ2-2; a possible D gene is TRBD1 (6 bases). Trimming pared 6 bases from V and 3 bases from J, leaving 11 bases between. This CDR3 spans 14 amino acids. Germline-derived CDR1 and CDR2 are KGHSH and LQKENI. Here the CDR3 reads CASSHRDYTGELFF. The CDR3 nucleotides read TGTGCCAGCTCCCACAGGGATTACACCGGGGAGCTGTTTTTT.